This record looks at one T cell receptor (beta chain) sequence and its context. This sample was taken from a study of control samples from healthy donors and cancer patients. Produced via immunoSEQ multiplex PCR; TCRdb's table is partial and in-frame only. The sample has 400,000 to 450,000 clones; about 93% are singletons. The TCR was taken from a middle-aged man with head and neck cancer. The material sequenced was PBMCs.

The CDR3 spells CASSPSWGNTGELFF. Written as DNA, the CDR3 is TGCGCCAGCAGCCCCTCGTGGGGAAACACCGGGGAGCTGTTTTTT. The rearrangement joins TRBV4-3 to TRBJ2-2; D is unclear. The CDR3 consists of 15 residues. Germline V CDR1 and CDR2: LGHNA, YSLEER. Trimming removed 4 bases at V and 2 bases at J, with 11 bases between.